One and the same sample provided the 10 T cell receptor beta chains below, sequenced in a study of blood T cells in healthy people across ages. A second PCR of 7 to 11 cycles used a sample-barcoded 5' primer and a J-beta primer mix. TCRdb itself ran the 5' RACE reads through MiXCR, one entry per CDR3 protein. The sample contains under 850,000 distinct CDR3 sequences, about 34% of which appear only once. Material for sequencing was blood. Receptors were obtained from a man between 18 and 29 years old in good health.

This clonotype was seen only a few times. This chain links TRBV29-1 with TRBJ2-3; D gene unclear. The CDR3 extends over 16 amino acids. The germline CDR1 and CDR2 sequences are SQVTM and ANQGSEA. V lost 3 bases and J 3 bases, leaving 19 bases between the germline ends. In DNA, the CDR3 is TGCAGCGTTGATGTAGCCGCCAGGAAGTGGACAGATACGCAGTATTTT. Amino acid sequence: CSVDVAARKWTDTQYF.

The sample holds a few counts of this clonotype. The chain employs TRBV9 and TRBJ2-5; D remains unclear. This CDR3 has 13 residues. Per the germline V gene, CDR1 is SGDLS and CDR2 is YYNGEE. The V gene lost 3 bases and the J gene lost 2 bases, with 8 bases spanning the gap. CDR3 nucleotides: TGTGCCAGCAGCGCCCCTCAACAAGAGACCCAGTACTTC. Protein: CASSAPQQETQYF.

About this clonotype itself: This may be a read error, as it is one base from a much larger clone. CDR3 DNA: TGCGCCAGCAGCCAAGGTCTGCCATCCTACGAGCAGTACTTC. It encodes CASSQGLPSYEQYF. The V call is TRBV4-3, the J call TRBJ2-4; the D is unclear. Judging by the DNA end, TRBJ2-7 fits better; the J call may be wrong. Germline lookup yields CDR1 LGHNA and CDR2 YSLEER. The CDR3 runs to 14 residues.

The chain combines TRBV2 with TRBJ1-5; 8 bases fit TRBD1. CDR3 length: 16 amino acids. Losses at the gene ends were 10 bases for V and 0 bases for J; bases not matched to a gene: 11. Germline V gene data show CDR1 as SNHLY and CDR2 as FYNNEI. CDR3 DNA sequence: TGTGCCACCAGGTCAGGGGGCGCAGGTAGCAATCAGCCCCAGCATTTT. Translating it yields CATRSGGAGSNQPQHF.

The V gene is TRBV6-5, the J gene TRBJ2-4; TRBD1 matches at 9 bases. J lost 8 bases, V lost 4 bases, and 6 bases had no gene match. Germline V gene sequence: CDR1 MNHEY, CDR2 SVGAGI. The CDR3 covers 14 residues. The CDR3 spells CASSLTGGADIQYF. Written as DNA, the CDR3 is TGTGCCAGCAGTTTAACAGGGGGCGCGGACATTCAGTACTTC.

This chain joins TRBV4-1 and TRBJ1-5, with TRBD1 as a possible D gene (5 bases). V shed 4 bases and J shed 8 bases, with 15 bases lying between them. The CDR3 has 14 residues. Per germline, CDR1 MGHRA and CDR2 YSYEKL. The CDR3 region has the DNA TGCGCCAGCAGCCCCTTAATGGGAGGGGAGCCCCAGCATTTT. Encoded protein: CASSPLMGGEPQHF.

Comment on this clonotype: A much more abundant neighbour one base away suggests this may be a read error. The rearrangement uses TRBV4-2 and TRBJ2-3; 13 bases match TRBD2. Germline CDR1 LGHNA, CDR2 YNFKEQ. The CDR3 has 17 amino acids. The CDR3 sequence: CARSQPTSGGGTDTQYF. The CDR3 nucleotides are TGTGCCAGAAGCCAACCTACTAGCGGGGGGGGAACAGATACGCAGTATTTT.

The chain is built from TRBV11-1 and TRBJ2-7, with 7 nucleotides matching TRBD1. The CDR3 totals 14 residues. Germline V CDR1 and CDR2: SGHAT, FQDESV (reference sequence). The trim removed 4 bases at V and 2 bases at J, leaving 5 bases unmatched. The CDR3 DNA follows: TGTGCCAGCAGCTGGGCCGGGACAGCCTACGAGCAGTACTTC. Translation gives CASSWAGTAYEQYF.

V is TRBV10-3 and J is TRBJ1-1, with D unresolved. The germline CDR1 and CDR2 sequences are ENHRY and SYGVKD. Trimming stripped 2 bases from V and 2 bases from J, with 12 bases between. The CDR3 is 15 amino acids. As DNA, the CDR3 is TGTGCCATCAGTGAGGGGCGAGGTCAAAACACTGAAGCTTTCTTT. It translates to CAISEGRGQNTEAFF.

This clonotype was seen a handful of times. The chain joins TRBV2 to TRBJ2-1; D is ambiguous. Trimming took off 3 bases at V and 5 bases at J, with 2 bases between the two ends. CDR1 and CDR2 (germline): SNHLY, FYNNEI. The CDR3 has 11 residues. The DNA for the CDR3 is TGTGCCAGCAGTGAGCACAATGAGCAGTTCTTC. It translates to CASSEHNEQFF. The variable domain in full, with the rest retrieved from reference TRBV2 and TRBJ2-1, is EPEVTQTPSHQVTQMGQEVILRCVPISNHLYFYWYRQILGQKVEFLVSFYNNEISEKSEIFDDQFSVERPDGSNFTLKIRSTKLEDSAMYFCASSEHNEQFFGPGTRLTVL.